The 7 T cell receptor beta chains in this list originate from one sample, sequenced in a study of shared clonotypes between healthy human individuals. The protocol was immunoSEQ multiplex PCR, while the TCRdb copy is restricted to in-frame clones and leaves out a portion. Here the sample spans about 480,000 clones, 70% to 80% being singletons. The sequencing input was PBMCs. These receptors originate from a woman aged 35 to 49 in good health. Some clones in this sample may be carry-over from other donors' samples.

The rearrangement joins TRBV19 to TRBJ2-7; D is perhaps TRBD2 (6 bases). In germline, CDR1 is LNHDA, CDR2 SQIVND (reference sequence). The CDR3 loop spans 15 amino acids. V dropped 6 bases and J dropped 2 bases, with 17 bases sitting between them. The CDR3 reads CASSTAGSGAYEQYF. The DNA for the CDR3 is TGTGCCAGTAGCACCGCGGGGTCCGGCGCCTACGAGCAGTACTTC.

At least ten counts were recorded for this clone. V usage is TRBV9 and J usage is TRBJ2-3, with 10 bases fitting TRBD2. The germline gives CDR1 SGDLS, CDR2 YYNGEE. This CDR3 spans 15 amino acids. The junction had 4 bases not matched to a gene; V was cut back by 0 bases and J by 6 bases. The CDR3 DNA is TGTGCCAGCAGCGTAGTCGGAGCGGGAGGGGATACGCAGTATTTT. As protein: CASSVVGAGGDTQYF.

V usage is TRBV4-3 and J usage is TRBJ2-2; a possible D gene is TRBD2 (5 bases). The CDR3 runs 15 residues. The V gene lost 3 bases and the J gene lost 2 bases, with 10 bases spanning the gap. Germline CDR1 LGHNA, CDR2 YSLEER. CDR3 residues: CASSQDWENTGELFF. As DNA, the CDR3 is TGCGCCAGCAGCCAGGACTGGGAAAACACCGGGGAGCTGTTTTTT.

V usage is TRBV7-2 and J usage is TRBJ2-4, with 7 bases matching TRBD2. This CDR3 has 16 residues. CDR1 and CDR2 from the germline V gene are SGHTA and FQGNSA. J lost 1 base, V lost 4 bases, and 7 bases had no gene match. The CDR3 loop reads CASSSLRELAKNIQYF. CDR3 nucleotide sequence: TGTGCCAGCAGCTCCCTGCGGGAGTTGGCCAAAAACATTCAGTACTTC.

The chain is built from TRBV11-1 and TRBJ2-1; D not certain. The CDR3 loop spans 13 amino acids. Germline V gene sequence: CDR1 SGHAT, CDR2 FQDESV (reference sequence). V gave up 7 bases and J gave up 4 bases, with 11 bases separating them. The CDR3 nucleotides read TGTGCCAGCACCGAGACTGGATACAATGAGCAGTTCTTC. Encoded protein: CASTETGYNEQFF. Complete variable domain (other parts from reference TRBV11-1 and TRBJ2-1): EAEVAQSPRYKITEKSQAVAFWCDPISGHATLYWYRQILGQGPELLVQFQDESVVDDSQLPKDRFSAERLKGVDSTLKIQPAELGDSAMYLCASTETGYNEQFFGPGTRLTVL.

For this clone: This same CDR3 is encoded by further DNA sequences in the sample. The chain joins TRBV11-3 to TRBJ1-1; tentatively, D is TRBD1 (5 bases). The CDR3 extends over 12 amino acids. Germline CDR1 and CDR2: SGHNT and YENEEA. Between the trimmed V and J ends, which lost 3 bases and 5 bases, there was a span of 7 bases. The CDR3 DNA is TGTGCCAGCAGCTTCGGGGGTACTGAAGCTTTCTTT. This sequence encodes CASSFGGTEAFF.

This clone was observed a single time. The chain has TRBV18 and TRBJ1-4, with TRBD1 as a possible D gene (6 bases). Germline loops: CDR1 KGHSH, CDR2 LQKENI. The germline V and J ends were trimmed by 2 bases and 7 bases, with 17 bases remaining between them. The CDR3 contains 16 residues. CDR3 sequence reads: CASSPSFGTRGEKLFF. The CDR3 DNA is TGTGCCAGCTCACCATCTTTCGGGACAAGAGGTGAAAAACTGTTTTTT.